Following are 7 T cell receptor beta chains from one sample sequenced in a study of CD8+CD57+ T cells in acquired aplastic anemia. Genomic DNA acted as the template from which TCR beta VDJ combination and CDR3 sequence profiling were carried out. Each CDR3 protein gets one entry after TCRdb re-called the reads with MiXCR. The table shows 35,000 to 45,000 distinct CDR3 sequences, with approximately 67% occurring only once. Specimen: sorted CD4+, CD8+, or CD8+CD57+ T cells (not recorded which) from PBMCs. Source of these receptors: a human donor in good health, serving as a control.

In nucleotides, the CDR3 is TGCAGTGCGAGGACAGCCTACGAGCAGTACTTC. It codes for CSARTAYEQYF. This chain uses TRBV20-1 with TRBJ2-7; D is perhaps TRBD1 (6 bases). CDR1 and CDR2 from the germline V gene are DFQATT and SNEGSKA (reference sequence). The CDR3 spans 11 residues. Trimming pared 6 bases from V and 2 bases from J, leaving 8 bases between.

With respect to this clonotype: Germline is not matched at one junction end, which may reflect a read error. V usage is TRBV15 and J usage is TRBJ1-3, with D uncertain. Germline V gene data show CDR1 as LNHNV and CDR2 as YYDKDF (reference sequence). The CDR3 is 15 amino acids. The CDR3 here is CATSRDRKIGTTIYF. CDR3 bases: TGTGCCACCAGCAGAGATCGAAAGATTGGAACCACCATATATTTT.

On this clonotype: The junction departs from germline at one end; a sequencing error may be responsible. The chain employs TRBV10-3 and TRBJ1-6; D not certain. Germline assignment: CDR1 ENHRY and CDR2 SYGVKD. The CDR3 consists of 13 residues. The CDR3 is CAISGDLNSPPHF. The CDR3 nucleotides read TGTGCCATCAGTGGTGACCTGAATTCACCCCCCCACTTT.

The chain links TRBV29-1 to TRBJ1-2; 7 bases are a match to TRBD1. CDR3 length equals 14 residues. Germline V lookup: CDR1 SQVTM, CDR2 ANQGSEA. The V and J ends lost 5 bases and 2 bases, in that order; junction bases with no gene match: 8. The CDR3 protein is CSVRLAGGNYGYTF. DNA for the CDR3: TGCAGCGTTCGATTGGCAGGGGGAAACTATGGCTACACCTTC.

The rearrangement uses TRBV2 and TRBJ1-1, with TRBD1 identical over 8 bases. V lost 7 bases to trimming and J lost 3 bases; unmatched junction nucleotides: 4. The CDR3 covers 13 residues. Looked up from germline, CDR1 is SNHLY and CDR2 is FYNNEI. The CDR3: CASILDRDTEAFF. CDR3 bases: TGTGCCAGCATTCTGGACAGGGACACTGAAGCTTTCTTT.

The gene calls are TRBV2 and TRBJ1-2; 12 bases are shared with TRBD1. The J segment lost 7 bases and the V segment lost 7 bases, leaving 10 bases of the junction unmatched. CDR1 is SNHLY, CDR2 FYNNEI, per germline. The length of the CDR3 is 15 residues. Here the CDR3 reads CASIMGQGAQGGYTF. The CDR3, as DNA: TGTGCCAGCATTATGGGACAGGGGGCACAGGGTGGCTACACCTTC.

The chain couples TRBV29-1 to TRBJ2-7, with 7 bases lining up with TRBD2. The length of the CDR3 is 13 residues. From germline, CDR1 is SQVTM and CDR2 ANQGSEA. Losses at the gene ends were 5 bases for V and 2 bases for J; bases not matched to a gene: 6. The CDR3 here is CSVLEGRAYEQYF. CDR3 sequence (DNA): TGCAGCGTTTTGGAAGGGAGGGCCTACGAGCAGTACTTC.